The 6 T cell receptor beta chains in this list originate from one sample, sequenced in a study of blood T cell repertoires in COVID-19. The table came from immunoSEQ multiplex PCR; TCRdb's copy has only in-frame clones and leaves some out. The table includes about 130,000 clones, approximately 83% detected once. Sequencing was performed on peripheral blood. The receptors stem from a man aged 55 to 70 with acute or convalescent COVID-19.

This chain links TRBV5-1 with TRBJ1-1, with D possibly TRBD1 on 5 matching bases. This CDR3 contains 16 residues. V lost 0 bases and J lost 3, with 15 bases in between. CDR1 is SGHRS, CDR2 YFSETQ, per germline. Written as DNA, the CDR3 is TGCGCCAGCAGCTTGGACGGGGGATGGGTGGACACTGAAGCTTTCTTT. The encoded protein is CASSLDGGWVDTEAFF.

The rearrangement uses TRBV4-2 and TRBJ1-2; tentatively, D is TRBD1 (5 bases). The CDR3 is 19 amino acids. Trimming took 4 bases from V and 2 from J, leaving 26 bases between them. Germline V gives CDR1 LGHNA, CDR2 YNFKEQ. CDR3 loop: CASSLRVSGTPGANYGYTF. The CDR3 DNA follows: TGTGCCAGCAGCCTTCGTGTCTCAGGGACTCCGGGAGCGAACTATGGCTACACCTTC.

The chain joins TRBV7-9 to TRBJ1-1, with 9 bases lining up with TRBD1. The CDR3 loop spans 15 amino acids. V shed 6 bases and J 5 bases; nucleotides not matched to a gene: 10. Germline V gene sequence: CDR1 SEHNR, CDR2 FQNEAQ (reference sequence). DNA of the CDR3: TGTGCCAGCAGAGGACAGGGGACTTTGGATACTGAAGCTTTCTTT. It is translated as CASRGQGTLDTEAFF.

J is TRBJ2-6 and V is TRBV5-6; D not resolved. V lost 0 bases and J 2 bases, leaving 6 bases between the germline ends. Germline V gene lookup returns CDR1 SGHDT and CDR2 YYEEEE. The CDR3 has 15 residues. Here the CDR3 DNA reads TGTGCCAGCAGCTTGGATGCGGCTGGGGCCAACGTCCTGACTTTC. Translation gives CASSLDAAGANVLTF.

This clone was seen a handful of times. Other DNA sequences in this specimen translate into the identical CDR3. The genes are TRBV30 and TRBJ1-5, with TRBD1 matching 10 bases. CDR3 length: 15 amino acids. V lost 2 bases and J lost 2; bases outside the gene matches: 3. Germline lookup yields CDR1 GTSNPN and CDR2 SVGIG (reference sequence). The CDR3 nucleotides are TGTGCCTGGAGTCGGACAGGGGGTGGCAATCAGCCCCAGCATTTT. This gives the protein CAWSRTGGGNQPQHF.

This chain connects TRBV3-1 (or the pseudogene TRBV3-2) to TRBJ2-1; D may be TRBD2 (6 bases). Looked up from germline, CDR1 is LGHDT and CDR2 is YNNKEL (reference sequence). The V gene lost 2 bases and the J gene lost 3 bases, with 17 bases spanning the gap. The CDR3 contains 17 residues. CDR3 region: CASSQPSSAPRYNEQFF. The DNA for the CDR3 is TGTGCCAGCAGCCAACCATCTAGCGCCCCTCGCTACAATGAGCAGTTCTTC.